One sample yielded the 24 T cell receptor beta chains listed below, sequenced in a study of T cell responses to AZD1222 COVID-19 vaccine. Libraries were prepared by immunoSEQ multiplex PCR; TCRdb keeps only in-frame clonotypes and omits some of them. Of about 100,000 clones detected, roughly 90% appear once; the ten largest clones hold around 1.2%. Sample: peripheral blood, taken on day 0 of AZD1222 vaccination. These receptors were taken from an adult in good health.

The CDR3 protein is CASSLEQGGNNEKLFF. The CDR3 nucleotides read TGTGCCAGCAGCTTAGAACAGGGCGGGAATAATGAAAAACTGTTTTTT. The V gene is TRBV7-8, the J gene TRBJ1-4; maybe TRBD1 (6 bases). Germline-derived CDR1 and CDR2 are SGHVS and FQNEAQ. The CDR3 runs to 16 residues. V shed 1 base and J shed 4 bases, with 13 bases lying between them.

The chain is built from TRBV28 and TRBJ2-7; possible D gene TRBD1, 6 bases. The CDR3 has 15 residues. V lost 4 bases and J 3 bases, leaving 16 bases between the germline ends. CDR1 is MDHEN, CDR2 SYDVKM, per germline. The CDR3 region has the DNA TGTGCCAGCAGTTCGATACAGGGTGGGTTCTACGAGCAGTACTTC. It yields the protein CASSSIQGGFYEQYF.

The V call is TRBV28, the J call TRBJ2-1; the match to TRBD2 covers 8 bases. The CDR3 covers 15 residues. Germline CDR1 is MDHEN and CDR2 is SYDVKM. The ends lost 6 bases at V and 0 bases at J; junction bases unmatched: 4. The CDR3 is CASSPSGFSYNEQFF. The CDR3 DNA follows: TGTGCCAGCAGCCCTAGCGGGTTCTCCTACAATGAGCAGTTCTTC.

This clone was counted a few times. The genes are TRBV28 and TRBJ1-5; TRBD1 aligns across 8 bases. This CDR3 region has 14 residues. In germline, CDR1 is MDHEN, CDR2 SYDVKM. V trimming: 4 bases; J trimming: 7 bases; junction bases outside the gene matches: 6. DNA for the CDR3: TGTGCCAGCAGTTCAGCAGGGGGCGGGCAGCCCCAGCATTTT. Amino acids: CASSSAGGGQPQHF. The full variable domain, with the rest looked up from reference TRBV28 and TRBJ1-5, is DVKVTQSSRYLVKRTGEKVFLECVQDMDHENMFWYRQDPGLGLRLIYFSYDVKMKEKGDIPEGYSVSREKKERFSLILESASTNQTSMYLCASSSAGGGQPQHFGDGTRLSIL.

V gene TRBV6-6 combines with J gene TRBJ2-1; TRBD2 aligns across 14 bases. Looked up from germline, CDR1 is MNHNY and CDR2 is SVGAGI (reference sequence). The CDR3 length is 15 residues. J gave up 10 bases and V 6 bases, and 8 bases lay outside the gene matches. The CDR3, as DNA: TGTGCCAGCAGACCGGGACTAGCGGGAGCTAAGGAGCAGTTCTTC. This encodes CASRPGLAGAKEQFF.

The genes are TRBV6-5 and TRBJ1-6; the D is unclear. Trimming left V 2 bases short and J 6 bases short, with 11 bases between. CDR1 and CDR2 (germline): MNHEY, SVGAGI. The length of the CDR3 is 15 residues. The CDR3 protein is CASSYGVLLNSPLHF. For the CDR3, the DNA is TGTGCCAGCAGTTACGGGGTACTCCTTAATTCACCCCTCCACTTT.

This sequence joins TRBV19 and TRBJ1-2; tentatively, D is TRBD1 (5 bases). CDR3 length: 12 amino acids. V lost 8 bases, J lost 5 bases, and 12 bases lay in between. The germline V gene encodes CDR1 LNHDA and CDR2 SQIVND (reference sequence). For the CDR3, the DNA is TGTGCCAGTTTCCAGAGGGGTTATGGCTACACCTTC. Amino acids: CASFQRGYGYTF.

The chain links TRBV4-2 to TRBJ2-3, with D hard to call. Per the germline V gene, CDR1 is LGHNA and CDR2 is YNFKEQ. Deletions cut 4 bases from V and 0 bases from J, with 5 bases between. The CDR3 length is 13 residues. The CDR3, as DNA: TGTGCCAGCAGCCTCGGGAGCACAGATACGCAGTATTTT. Protein sequence: CASSLGSTDTQYF.

The chain recombines TRBV30 with TRBJ1-5; D possibly corresponds to TRBD1 (6 bases). Germline lookup yields CDR1 GTSNPN and CDR2 SVGIG (reference sequence). This CDR3 is 14 amino acids long. V lost 3 bases, J lost 1 base, and 10 bases lay in between. This CDR3 reads CAWRGGGSNQPQHF. CDR3 sequence (DNA): TGTGCCTGGAGGGGGGGCGGGAGCAATCAGCCCCAGCATTTT.

V gene TRBV19 combines with J gene TRBJ1-4; D remains ambiguous. This CDR3 spans 13 amino acids. The V and J ends lost 9 bases and 7 bases respectively, with 15 bases between them. Germline assignment: CDR1 LNHDA and CDR2 SQIVND (reference sequence). CDR3: CASRALGVEKLFF. The CDR3, as DNA: TGTGCCAGCCGTGCCTTGGGCGTTGAAAAACTGTTTTTT.

The chain joins TRBV18 to TRBJ2-2; TRBD1 matches 10 bases. After removal of 4 bases from V and 5 bases from J, the junction contained 4 bases not matched to a gene. The CDR3 extends over 15 amino acids. Germline assignment: CDR1 KGHSH and CDR2 LQKENI. The CDR3: CASSRDRGFTGELFF. The CDR3, as DNA: TGTGCCAGCTCACGGGACAGGGGATTTACCGGGGAGCTGTTTTTT. Supplemented by reference TRBV18 and TRBJ2-2, the full variable domain reads NAGVMQNPRHLVRRRGQEARLRCSPMKGHSHVYWYRQLPEEGLKFMVYLQKENIIDESGMPKERFSAEFPKEGPSILRIQQVVRGDSAAYFCASSRDRGFTGELFFGEGSRLTVL.

This chain uses TRBV19 with TRBJ2-5, with TRBD2 matching 7 bases. Germline V gene sequence: CDR1 LNHDA, CDR2 SQIVND (reference sequence). This CDR3 has 12 residues. Germline trimming cut 6 bases from V and 7 bases from J; bases unmatched to any gene: 5. The CDR3 sequence: CASRSGAGTQYF. DNA for the CDR3: TGTGCCAGTAGGAGCGGGGCTGGGACCCAGTACTTC. The full variable domain, rest sourced from reference TRBV19 and TRBJ2-5, is DGGITQSPKYLFRKEGQNVTLSCEQNLNHDAMYWYRQDPGQGLRLIYYSQIVNDFQKGDIAEGYSVSREKKESFPLTVTSAQKNPTAFYLCASRSGAGTQYFGPGTRLLVL.

V gene TRBV19 combines with J gene TRBJ1-2; 9 bases are a match to TRBD1. V lost 5 bases, J lost 6 bases, and 10 bases stayed unmatched. Germline CDR1 and CDR2: LNHDA and SQIVND (reference sequence). The CDR3 covers 15 residues. CDR3 in DNA: TGTGCCAGTAGTCCAGCTCCGGGGACAGGGCATGGCTACACCTTC. Translation: CASSPAPGTGHGYTF. The full variable domain, with the rest looked up from reference TRBV19 and TRBJ1-2, is DGGITQSPKYLFRKEGQNVTLSCEQNLNHDAMYWYRQDPGQGLRLIYYSQIVNDFQKGDIAEGYSVSREKKESFPLTVTSAQKNPTAFYLCASSPAPGTGHGYTFGSGTRLTVV.

The rearrangement joins TRBV27 to TRBJ2-6; tentative D call: TRBD1 (7 bases). Germline CDR1 reads MNHEY; CDR2 reads SMNVEV (reference sequence). The CDR3 has 19 amino acids. V lost 5 bases and J 0 bases, leaving 20 bases between the germline ends. As DNA, the CDR3 is TGTGCCAGCAGTCGCCTGCCTGCGGGACAGTCCTCTGGGGCCAACGTCCTGACTTTC. Translation gives CASSRLPAGQSSGANVLTF.

The V and J genes are TRBV12-3 or TRBV12-4 and TRBJ2-1; D is ambiguous. Deletions cut 8 bases from V and 4 bases from J, with 9 bases between. The CDR3 is made up of 12 amino acids. In DNA form, the CDR3 reads TGTGCCAGCGGGATGATTTACAATGAGCAGTTCTTC. Translating gives CASGMIYNEQFF.

The gene calls are TRBV7-9 and TRBJ1-2; a weak D match, TRBD1 (5 bases). Trimming stripped 0 bases from V and 8 bases from J, with 16 bases between. The CDR3 spans 15 residues. CDR1 and CDR2 from the germline V gene are SEHNR and FQNEAQ (reference sequence). The CDR3 sequence is CASSLAGRGTGGYTF. CDR3 bases: TGTGCCAGCAGCTTAGCCGGGAGGGGTACTGGCGGCTACACCTTC.

The V call is TRBV9, the J call TRBJ1-6, with TRBD1 as a possible D gene (5 bases). Germline V CDR1 and CDR2: SGDLS, YYNGEE. CDR3 length equals 14 residues. Trimming shortened V by 3 bases and J by 9 bases, and 13 bases separated the two germline ends. DNA for the CDR3: TGTGCCAGCAGCGCCGGCGGGGGAGGTTCACCCCTCCACTTT. It specifies CASSAGGGGSPLHF.

The chain couples TRBV2 to TRBJ1-2; possibly TRBD1 for D (5 bases). Trimming cost V 2 bases and J 8 bases, with 9 bases left between them. Germline V gene data show CDR1 as SNHLY and CDR2 as FYNNEI. The CDR3 runs 12 residues. As DNA, the CDR3 is TGTGCCAGCAGTGAAAGGGGCTTCGGCTACACCTTC. It encodes CASSERGFGYTF.

This rearrangement joins TRBV3-1 (or the pseudogene TRBV3-2) to TRBJ2-7; 11 nucleotides match TRBD2. V lost 1 base, J lost 4 bases, and 3 bases stayed unmatched. Per the germline V gene, CDR1 is LGHDT and CDR2 is YNNKEL (reference sequence). The CDR3 totals 15 residues. CDR3 protein: CASSQGASGGYEQYF. Written as DNA, the CDR3 is TGTGCCAGCAGCCAAGGGGCTAGCGGGGGGTACGAGCAGTACTTC.

The chain joins TRBV24-1 to TRBJ2-1; D may be TRBD2 (6 bases). The CDR3 consists of 16 residues. The germline CDR1 and CDR2 sequences are KGHDR and SFDVKD. The V end lost 5 bases, the J end lost 3 bases, and 16 bases lay between the germline ends. Written as DNA, the CDR3 is TGTGCCACCAGTGGATCGAGAGCGGAGGGCTACAATGAGCAGTTCTTC. Its protein is CATSGSRAEGYNEQFF.

This chain joins TRBV15 and TRBJ1-5; D is undetermined. The V end lost 7 bases, the J end lost 1 base, and 8 bases lay between the germline ends. Per germline, CDR1 LNHNV and CDR2 YYDKDF (reference sequence). CDR3 length: 13 residues. The CDR3 sequence is CATTSGSNQPQHF. CDR3 sequence (DNA): TGTGCCACCACGTCCGGCAGCAATCAGCCCCAGCATTTT.

J is TRBJ1-2 and V is TRBV6-5, with D possibly being TRBD1 (6 bases). V lost 6 bases, J lost 3 bases, and 11 bases lay in between. Germline CDR1 reads MNHEY; CDR2 reads SVGAGI. The CDR3 covers 13 residues. CDR3 amino acids: CASRPQGYYGYTF. The CDR3 bases are TGTGCCAGCAGACCACAGGGTTACTATGGCTACACCTTC.

The V and J genes are TRBV30 and TRBJ1-2; a weak D match, TRBD1 (6 bases). V was shortened by 5 bases and J by 8 bases, with 15 bases between the two germline ends. Germline-derived CDR1 and CDR2 are GTSNPN and SVGIG (reference sequence). The CDR3 is made up of 12 amino acids. CDR3 coding DNA: TGTGCCTGGGGTCACGGGACACAAGGCTACACCTTC. Residues: CAWGHGTQGYTF.

In this sample, this clone turned up once. The rearrangement uses TRBV7-2 and TRBJ2-7; no firm D call. The CDR3 covers 11 residues. The ends were cut back, 5 bases at V and 0 bases at J, with 2 bases in the middle. CDR1 is SGHTA, CDR2 FQGNSA, per germline. The CDR3 DNA reads as TGTGCCAGCAGCGCCTCCTACGAGCAGTACTTC. Translation: CASSASYEQYF.